Listed below are T cell receptor beta chains from one sample, sequenced in a study of CD8 T cells in ankylosing spondylitis. MiXCR, applied by TCRdb to the 5' RACE reads, yields one record per CDR3 protein. The sample shows around 280,000 distinct CDR3 sequences, around 20% of them seen only once. Sequences were obtained from blood, either unsorted or a sorted T cell fraction (not recorded which). Receptors originate from a male donor with ankylosing spondylitis or in good health (not recorded which). The CDR3 runs from the conserved cysteine through the conserved F or W. D genes are given only for firm matches. Only some rows state a clone size, as once, few, many or a class for expanded clones.

D gene: -; J gene: TRBJ2-1; V gene: TRBV12-3/TRBV12-4; clone size: -; CDR3 DNA: TGTGCCAGCAGTTCCGCCAAGGGGTTCGATGAGCAGTTCTTC; CDR3 protein: CASSSAKGFDEQFF
D gene: TRBD2; J gene: TRBJ2-3; V gene: TRBV9; clone size: few; CDR3 DNA: TGTGCCAGCAGCGAGTACTCTAGCGGGAAGGGCCTAGATACGCAGTATTTT; CDR3 protein: CASSEYSSGKGLDTQYF
D gene: TRBD1; J gene: TRBJ1-5; V gene: TRBV20-1; clone size: -; CDR3 DNA: TGCAGTGCTAGCGGGACAGTGGGGTCAGATCAGCCCCAGCATTTT; CDR3 protein: CSASGTVGSDQPQHF
D gene: -; J gene: TRBJ2-6; V gene: TRBV12-3/TRBV12-4; clone size: -; CDR3 DNA: TGTGCCAGCAGTTTAGGCCTTTCTGGGGCCAACGTCCTGACTTTC; CDR3 protein: CASSLGLSGANVLTF
D gene: -; J gene: TRBJ2-5; V gene: TRBV7-2; clone size: many; CDR3 DNA: TGTGCCAGCAGCTCCTTGGAGACCCAGTACTTC; CDR3 protein: CASSSLETQYF
D gene: -; J gene: TRBJ2-5; V gene: TRBV5-1; clone size: -; CDR3 DNA: TGCGCCAGCAGCACCTTAGGGACGGGGAAGGAGACCCAGTACTTC; CDR3 protein: CASSTLGTGKETQYF
D gene: TRBD2; J gene: TRBJ2-1; V gene: TRBV5-1; clone size: -; CDR3 DNA: TGCGCCAGCAGCCCCGGCAGCGGGAGAGGGTCAGATGAGCAGTTCTTC; CDR3 protein: CASSPGSGRGSDEQFF
D gene: TRBD1; J gene: TRBJ2-2; V gene: TRBV5-1; clone size: few; CDR3 DNA: TGCGCCAGCAGCCTAGCTAGGACAGGGGACACCGGGGAGCTGTTTTTT; CDR3 protein: CASSLARTGDTGELFF
D gene: -; J gene: TRBJ2-2; V gene: TRBV27; clone size: -; CDR3 DNA: TGTGCCAGCAGTGACACAGGGTCTACCGGGGAGCTGTTTTTT; CDR3 protein: CASSDTGSTGELFF
D gene: TRBD1; J gene: TRBJ2-2; V gene: TRBV3-1; clone size: few; CDR3 DNA: TGTGCCAGCAGCCAAGTCCTCAGGGGGCCCGGGGAGCTGTTTTTT; CDR3 protein: CASSQVLRGPGELFF
D gene: -; J gene: TRBJ2-3; V gene: TRBV20-1; clone size: many; CDR3 DNA: TGCAGTGCTAGAGATCAAAAGGGGGTAGATACGCAGTATTTT; CDR3 protein: CSARDQKGVDTQYF
D gene: -; J gene: TRBJ2-2; V gene: TRBV6-5; clone size: -; CDR3 DNA: TGTGCCAGCAGTTACCTGGGGTTAGGCGGGGAGCTGTTTTTT; CDR3 protein: CASSYLGLGGELFF
D gene: -; J gene: TRBJ2-1; V gene: TRBV7-9; clone size: -; CDR3 DNA: TGTGCCAGCAGCTTCGACACCTACAATGAGCAGTTCTTC; CDR3 protein: CASSFDTYNEQFF
D gene: TRBD2; J gene: TRBJ2-1; V gene: TRBV29-1; clone size: many; CDR3 DNA: TGCAGCGTTGTATTTGTGGGAGGGACCTACAATGAGCAGTTCTTC; CDR3 protein: CSVVFVGGTYNEQFF
D gene: -; J gene: TRBJ2-3; V gene: TRBV27; clone size: few; CDR3 DNA: TGTGCCAGCACTCTAGCAGGCACAGATACGCAGTATTTT; CDR3 protein: CASTLAGTDTQYF
D gene: -; J gene: TRBJ2-3; V gene: TRBV11-2; clone size: -; CDR3 DNA: TGTGCCAGCAGCTTACACCAGGGAACGGTATCCACAGATACGCAGTATTTT; CDR3 protein: CASSLHQGTVSTDTQYF
D gene: -; J gene: TRBJ2-3; V gene: TRBV11-3; clone size: -; CDR3 DNA: TGTGCCAGCAGCTTAGAATATCAGGATACGCAGTATTTT; CDR3 protein: CASSLEYQDTQYF
D gene: -; J gene: TRBJ2-3; V gene: TRBV21-1; clone size: -; CDR3 DNA: TGTGCCAGCAGCAATATGGGACATTGCACAGATACGCAGTATTTT; CDR3 protein: CASSNMGHCTDTQYF
D gene: -; J gene: TRBJ2-1; V gene: TRBV7-3; clone size: few; CDR3 DNA: TGTGCCAGCAGCTTAACAAATCCACGGGACCCTAATGAGCAGTTCTTC; CDR3 protein: CASSLTNPRDPNEQFF
D gene: TRBD1; J gene: TRBJ1-4; V gene: TRBV5-1; clone size: -; CDR3 DNA: TGCGCCAGCAGCACCGGGACAGCGAATGAAAAACTGTTTTTT; CDR3 protein: CASSTGTANEKLFF
D gene: TRBD2; J gene: TRBJ2-2; V gene: TRBV28; clone size: -; CDR3 DNA: TGTGCCAGCAGTTTATGGGACCTAGCGGGAGGTACCGGGGAGCTGTTTTTT; CDR3 protein: CASSLWDLAGGTGELFF
D gene: TRBD1; J gene: TRBJ2-5; V gene: TRBV5-1; clone size: -; CDR3 DNA: TGCGCCAGCACCGAGGGGGCCGTAGGGACCCAGTACTTC; CDR3 protein: CASTEGAVGTQYF
D gene: -; J gene: TRBJ1-4; V gene: TRBV7-2; clone size: -; CDR3 DNA: TGTGCCAGCAGCTTAGAATACGCCTCAAAAGAAAAACTGTTTTTT; CDR3 protein: CASSLEYASKEKLFF
D gene: -; J gene: TRBJ2-1; V gene: TRBV7-3; clone size: -; CDR3 DNA: TGTGCCAGCAGCTTATCATCGGCTAGCGCCTACAATGAGCAGTTCTTC; CDR3 protein: CASSLSSASAYNEQFF
D gene: -; J gene: TRBJ1-5; V gene: TRBV20-1; clone size: -; CDR3 DNA: TGCAGTGCTAGAGAGGGACTCAATCAGCCCCAGCATTTT; CDR3 protein: CSAREGLNQPQHF
D gene: -; J gene: TRBJ2-2; V gene: TRBV3-1; clone size: -; CDR3 DNA: TGTGCCAGCAGCCAAGAAAGGCTCAGTAAGACCGGGGAGCTGTTTTTT; CDR3 protein: CASSQERLSKTGELFF
D gene: -; J gene: TRBJ1-5; V gene: TRBV12-3/TRBV12-4; clone size: -; CDR3 DNA: TGTGCCAGCAGTTTAACATTGGGGGGCAGCGGCAATCAGCCCCAGCATTTT; CDR3 protein: CASSLTLGGSGNQPQHF
D gene: TRBD1; J gene: TRBJ2-1; V gene: TRBV5-1; clone size: -; CDR3 DNA: TGCGCCAGCAGCTTAATGCAGGGGGAACCGTTCTTC; CDR3 protein: CASSLMQGEPFF
D gene: -; J gene: TRBJ2-2; V gene: TRBV12-3/TRBV12-4; clone size: few; CDR3 DNA: TGTGCCAGCAGTTTCTCTCAGGGGGAGGTCGGGGAGCTGTTTTTT; CDR3 protein: CASSFSQGEVGELFF
D gene: TRBD2; J gene: TRBJ2-3; V gene: TRBV11-2; clone size: -; CDR3 DNA: TGTGCCAGCACCGTAGCGGGAGCATTCGCAGATACGCAGTATTTT; CDR3 protein: CASTVAGAFADTQYF
D gene: -; J gene: TRBJ2-1; V gene: TRBV12-3/TRBV12-4; clone size: -; CDR3 DNA: TGTGCCAGCAGTTTAGACCGGACGGAATACAATGAGCAGTTCTTC; CDR3 protein: CASSLDRTEYNEQFF
D gene: TRBD1; J gene: TRBJ1-3; V gene: TRBV14; clone size: -; CDR3 DNA: TGTGCCAGCAGCCAGAGATTCGACAGGGGCGACGGAAACACCATATATTTT; CDR3 protein: CASSQRFDRGDGNTIYF
D gene: -; J gene: TRBJ2-1; V gene: TRBV3-1; clone size: few; CDR3 DNA: TGTGCCAGCAGCCAGACACGGGGAGAGGCAAATGAGCAGTTCTTC; CDR3 protein: CASSQTRGEANEQFF
D gene: -; J gene: TRBJ2-1; V gene: TRBV4-2; clone size: -; CDR3 DNA: TGTGCCAGCAGCCAAGGGTCGGGGATGGTAGATGAGCAGTTCTTC; CDR3 protein: CASSQGSGMVDEQFF
D gene: TRBD1; J gene: TRBJ2-2; V gene: TRBV5-1; clone size: many; CDR3 DNA: TGCGCCAGCGGCACAGGGGACAGGGACACCGGGGAGCTGTTTTTT; CDR3 protein: CASGTGDRDTGELFF
D gene: -; J gene: TRBJ1-2; V gene: TRBV5-1; clone size: -; CDR3 DNA: TGCGCCAGCAGCACCCATCGGGACTTCACTTATGGCTACACCTTC; CDR3 protein: CASSTHRDFTYGYTF
D gene: -; J gene: TRBJ1-5; V gene: TRBV18; clone size: few; CDR3 DNA: TGTGCCAGCTCACCAGCCAGGACCAATCAGCCCCAGCATTTT; CDR3 protein: CASSPARTNQPQHF
D gene: -; J gene: TRBJ1-6; V gene: TRBV4-2; clone size: -; CDR3 DNA: TGTGCCAGCAGCCAAGATCGATTGTACTCACCCCTCCACTTT; CDR3 protein: CASSQDRLYSPLHF
D gene: TRBD1; J gene: TRBJ1-4; V gene: TRBV12-3/TRBV12-4; clone size: few; CDR3 DNA: TGTGCCAGCAGACAGACCGGGACAGGAAATGAAAAACTGTTTTTT; CDR3 protein: CASRQTGTGNEKLFF
D gene: TRBD1; J gene: TRBJ1-2; V gene: TRBV20-1; clone size: few; CDR3 DNA: TGCAGTGCTAGTGTCCTTGTGGGACAGCCCTATGGCTACACCTTC; CDR3 protein: CSASVLVGQPYGYTF
D gene: TRBD1; J gene: TRBJ2-1; V gene: TRBV28; clone size: -; CDR3 DNA: TGTGCCAGCAGCGCCTATATAGGTGAGGGGGCCAATGAGCAGTTCTTC; CDR3 protein: CASSAYIGEGANEQFF
D gene: TRBD1; J gene: TRBJ2-2; V gene: TRBV2; clone size: -; CDR3 DNA: TGTGCCAGCAGTGACAGGGGGTTTACCGGGGAGCTGTTTTTT; CDR3 protein: CASSDRGFTGELFF
D gene: -; J gene: TRBJ2-3; V gene: TRBV28; clone size: -; CDR3 DNA: TGTGCCAGCAGTTTGGGGTGGGGTGATACGCAGTATTTT; CDR3 protein: CASSLGWGDTQYF
D gene: -; J gene: TRBJ2-3; V gene: TRBV7-9; clone size: -; CDR3 DNA: TGTGCCAGCAGCTCCCGGGACCGCAGCACAGATACGCAGTATTTT; CDR3 protein: CASSSRDRSTDTQYF
D gene: TRBD2; J gene: TRBJ2-2; V gene: TRBV5-1; clone size: -; CDR3 DNA: TGCGCCAGCAGCTTGGGACTAGCGGGCCCCGGGGAGCTGTTTTTT; CDR3 protein: CASSLGLAGPGELFF
D gene: -; J gene: TRBJ2-2; V gene: TRBV11-2; clone size: -; CDR3 DNA: TGTGCCAGCAGCTCAAGACACGCCGGGGAGCTGTTTTTT; CDR3 protein: CASSSRHAGELFF
D gene: -; J gene: TRBJ2-4; V gene: TRBV28; clone size: -; CDR3 DNA: TGTGCCAGCAGGGCTACAGGACTACTAGCCAAAAACATTCAGTACTTC; CDR3 protein: CASRATGLLAKNIQYF
D gene: -; J gene: TRBJ2-5; V gene: TRBV5-5; clone size: -; CDR3 DNA: TGTGCCAGCGGAAGGGCATTACTTCAAGAGACCCAGTACTTC; CDR3 protein: CASGRALLQETQYF
D gene: TRBD2; J gene: TRBJ2-3; V gene: TRBV20-1; clone size: -; CDR3 DNA: TGCAGTGCGGGGACTAGCGGGTGGGGAGATACGCAGTATTTT; CDR3 protein: CSAGTSGWGDTQYF
D gene: -; J gene: TRBJ2-1; V gene: TRBV3-1; clone size: few; CDR3 DNA: TGTGCCAGCAGCCTGGGACCGACCCCGGGTCATGAGCAGTTCTTC; CDR3 protein: CASSLGPTPGHEQFF
D gene: -; J gene: TRBJ1-1; V gene: TRBV4-2; clone size: few; CDR3 DNA: TGTGCCAGCAGCCAAGATCAGAGGGACCTAACGAACACTGAAGCTTTCTTT; CDR3 protein: CASSQDQRDLTNTEAFF
D gene: -; J gene: TRBJ2-3; V gene: TRBV3-1; clone size: few; CDR3 DNA: TGTGCCAGCAGCCAAGATTTCCATACGCAGTATTTT; CDR3 protein: CASSQDFHTQYF
D gene: -; J gene: TRBJ1-1; V gene: TRBV10-3; clone size: many; CDR3 DNA: TGTGCCATCGGGAGGGGCACTGAAGCTTTCTTT; CDR3 protein: CAIGRGTEAFF
D gene: -; J gene: TRBJ1-5; V gene: TRBV28; clone size: -; CDR3 DNA: TGTGCCAGCAGTCCACCAACAGGCCGTCGGCCCCAGCATTTT; CDR3 protein: CASSPPTGRRPQHF
D gene: TRBD1; J gene: TRBJ2-3; V gene: TRBV3-1; clone size: few; CDR3 DNA: TGTGCCAGCAGCCAAGATTGGACAGGTTCGGATACGCAGTATTTT; CDR3 protein: CASSQDWTGSDTQYF
D gene: TRBD2; J gene: TRBJ2-3; V gene: TRBV5-1; clone size: few; CDR3 DNA: TGCGCCAGCAGCTTGGGGGCAGGGAGGGACACAGATACGCAGTATTTT; CDR3 protein: CASSLGAGRDTDTQYF